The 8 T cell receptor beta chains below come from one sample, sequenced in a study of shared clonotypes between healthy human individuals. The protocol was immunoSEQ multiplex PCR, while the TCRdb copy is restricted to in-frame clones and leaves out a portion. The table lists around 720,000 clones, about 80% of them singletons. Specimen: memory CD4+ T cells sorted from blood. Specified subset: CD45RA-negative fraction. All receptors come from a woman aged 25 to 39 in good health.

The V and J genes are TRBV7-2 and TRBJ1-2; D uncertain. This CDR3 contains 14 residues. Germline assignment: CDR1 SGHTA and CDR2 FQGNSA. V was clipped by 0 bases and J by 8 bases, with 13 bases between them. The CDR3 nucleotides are TGTGCCAGCAGCTTAGCAGGGAATCAAGAAGGCTACACCTTC. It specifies CASSLAGNQEGYTF.

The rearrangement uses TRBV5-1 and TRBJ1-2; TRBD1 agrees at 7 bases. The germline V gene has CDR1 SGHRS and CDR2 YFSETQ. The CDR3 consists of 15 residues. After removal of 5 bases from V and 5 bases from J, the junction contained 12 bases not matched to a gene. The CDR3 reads CASRAGQIRKYGYTF. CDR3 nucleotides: TGCGCCAGCAGGGCGGGACAGATAAGGAAGTATGGCTACACCTTC.

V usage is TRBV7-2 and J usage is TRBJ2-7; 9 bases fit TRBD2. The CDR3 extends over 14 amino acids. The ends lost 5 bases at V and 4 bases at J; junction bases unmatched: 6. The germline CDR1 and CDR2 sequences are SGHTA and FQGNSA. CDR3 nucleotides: TGTGCCAGCAGCCGTAGCGGGAGCCGGTACGAGCAGTACTTC. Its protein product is CASSRSGSRYEQYF.

The CDR3 is CASSLRAAETYNEQFF. The CDR3 nucleotides are TGCGCCAGCAGCTTAAGGGCGGCGGAAACCTACAATGAGCAGTTCTTC. This chain joins TRBV5-1 and TRBJ2-1, with D hard to call. Between the trimmed V and J ends, which lost 2 bases and 2 bases, there was a span of 14 bases. CDR1 is SGHRS and CDR2 is YFSETQ in the germline V gene. This CDR3 region has 16 residues.

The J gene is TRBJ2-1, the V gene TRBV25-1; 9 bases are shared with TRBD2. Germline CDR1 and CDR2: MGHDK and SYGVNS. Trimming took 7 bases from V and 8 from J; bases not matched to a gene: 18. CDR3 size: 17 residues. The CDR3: CASTVPSTGTSIDEQFF. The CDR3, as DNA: TGTGCCAGCACCGTACCCTCCACCGGGACTAGCATCGATGAGCAGTTCTTC.

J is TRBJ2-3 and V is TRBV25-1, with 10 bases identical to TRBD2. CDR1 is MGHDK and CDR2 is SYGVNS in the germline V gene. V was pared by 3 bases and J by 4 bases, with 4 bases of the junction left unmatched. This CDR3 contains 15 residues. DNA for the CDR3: TGTGCCAGCAGTGACCCTAGCGGGAGTTCAGATACGCAGTATTTT. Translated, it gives CASSDPSGSSDTQYF.

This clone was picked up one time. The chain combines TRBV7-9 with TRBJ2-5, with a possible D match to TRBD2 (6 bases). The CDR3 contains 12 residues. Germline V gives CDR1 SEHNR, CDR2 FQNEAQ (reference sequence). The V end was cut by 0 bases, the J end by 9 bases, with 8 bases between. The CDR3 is CASSLAPGAQYF. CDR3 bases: TGTGCCAGCAGCTTAGCGCCGGGGGCCCAGTACTTC.

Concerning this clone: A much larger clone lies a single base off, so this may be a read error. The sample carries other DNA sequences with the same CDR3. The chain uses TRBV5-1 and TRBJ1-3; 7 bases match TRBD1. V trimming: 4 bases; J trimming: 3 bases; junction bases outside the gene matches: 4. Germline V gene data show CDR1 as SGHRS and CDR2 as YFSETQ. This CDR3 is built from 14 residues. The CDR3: CASSPGTVGNTIYF. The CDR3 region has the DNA TGCGCCAGCAGCCCCGGGACAGTTGGAAACACCATATATTTT.